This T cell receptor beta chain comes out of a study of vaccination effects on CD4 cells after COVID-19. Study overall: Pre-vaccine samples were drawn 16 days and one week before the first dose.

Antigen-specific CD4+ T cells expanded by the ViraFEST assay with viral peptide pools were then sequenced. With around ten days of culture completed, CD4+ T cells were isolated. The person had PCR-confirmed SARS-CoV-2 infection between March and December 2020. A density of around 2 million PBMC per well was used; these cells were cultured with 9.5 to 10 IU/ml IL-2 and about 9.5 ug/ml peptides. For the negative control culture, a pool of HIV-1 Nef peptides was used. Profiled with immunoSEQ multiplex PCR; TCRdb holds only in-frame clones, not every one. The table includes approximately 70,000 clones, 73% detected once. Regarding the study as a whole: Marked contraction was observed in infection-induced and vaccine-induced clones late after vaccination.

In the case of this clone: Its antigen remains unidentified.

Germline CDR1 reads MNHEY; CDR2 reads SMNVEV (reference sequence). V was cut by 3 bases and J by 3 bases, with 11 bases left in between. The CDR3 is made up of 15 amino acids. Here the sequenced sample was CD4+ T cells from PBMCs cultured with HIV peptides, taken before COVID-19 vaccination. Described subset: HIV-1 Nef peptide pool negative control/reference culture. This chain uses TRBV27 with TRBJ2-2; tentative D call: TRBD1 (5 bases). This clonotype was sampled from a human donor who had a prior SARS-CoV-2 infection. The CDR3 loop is CASSLSQVDTGELFF. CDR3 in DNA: TGTGCCAGCAGTTTGTCACAGGTGGACACCGGGGAGCTGTTTTTT.